The clone carrying this T cell receptor beta chain was detected only a few times. The library targeted TCRbeta and was prepared with unique molecular identifiers. TCRdb analysed the PCR reads with MiXCR anew, one entry per CDR3 protein. The table has some 300,000 distinct CDR3 sequences, around a tenth seen once. This entry is derived from a study of T-cell reconstitution after alpha-beta-depleted transplantation in children. V lost 4 bases and J lost 5; bases outside the gene matches: 2. Germline CDR1 SNHLY, CDR2 FYNNEI. CDR3 length: 14 amino acids. The sequences come from PBMCs from the stem cell graft donor, collected from the stem cell graft. The source of this sequence is a human donor who donated a stem cell graft to a child with acute lymphoblastic leukemia. V gene TRBV2 combines with J gene TRBJ1-5; TRBD1 aligns across 10 bases. CDR3 sequence: CASSGQGAHQPQHF. The DNA for the CDR3 is TGTGCCAGCAGTGGACAGGGGGCACATCAGCCCCAGCATTTT.